These 3 T cell receptor beta chains originate from one sample sequenced in a study of patients and donors after allogeneic stem cell transplantation. TCRdb recomputed calls from the RT-PCR reads with MiXCR, one row per CDR3 protein. The sample has about 400,000 distinct CDR3 sequences, around 16% seen once. Sequencing input: blood, either unsorted or a sorted T cell fraction (not recorded which). These receptors came from a human donor who was either an allogeneic HSCT recipient or a stem cell or donor lymphocyte infusion donor (not recorded which). It is not recorded whose cells these are; they may come from a transplant donor.

The sample holds a few counts of this clonotype. The genes are TRBV6-1 and TRBJ2-3; a possible D gene is TRBD2 (7 bases). V lost 6 bases to trimming and J lost 2 bases, with 15 bases between them. The germline CDR1 and CDR2 sequences are MNHNS and SASEGT. The CDR3 consists of 15 residues. Here the CDR3 reads CASRSDGGLTDTQYF. CDR3 coding DNA: TGTGCCAGCAGATCAGACGGGGGGCTCACAGATACGCAGTATTTT.

This clonotype showed up just a few times. The chain combines TRBV4-1 with TRBJ2-7; D may match TRBD1 or TRBD2 (5 bases each). Germline CDR1 MGHRA, CDR2 YSYEKL. Trimming removed 3 bases at V and 8 bases at J, with 14 bases between. The CDR3 totals 13 residues. The CDR3 sequence is CASSQVGGEKQYF. CDR3 DNA: TGCGCCAGCAGCCAGGTTGGGGGAGAAAAGCAGTACTTC.

This clonotype has only a few counts. This sequence joins TRBV4-1 and TRBJ1-4; D unresolved. Germline CDR1 reads MGHRA; CDR2 reads YSYEKL. The CDR3 sequence is 16 residues long. With 1 base removed from V and 0 bases from J, the gap between germline ends came to 9 bases. The CDR3 DNA is TGCGCCAGCAGCCAAGGACCCCTTGCAACTAATGAAAAACTGTTTTTT. This translates into CASSQGPLATNEKLFF.